This T cell receptor (beta chain) originates from a study of blood T cell repertoires in COVID-19. Study at large: Donors in the United States, Italy and Spain gave samples during acute or convalescent COVID-19. Sources were T cells, B-cell-depleted T cells, or PBMCs; the material itself was cDNA or gDNA.

The V gene end was trimmed by 5 bases and the J gene end by 3 bases; junction bases not matched to a gene: 3. Germline V lookup: CDR1 SGHTA, CDR2 FQGTGA. This CDR3 is built from 14 residues. This clone has only a few counts. In the source study's methods: Estimation of nucleated cell counts relied on the amplification of reference gene primers. TCRdb's copy holds only in-frame clones and misses some; the assay was immunoSEQ multiplex PCR. D and trimming come from the DNA, and the V and J calls and clone size come from that table. The sample has 30,000 to 35,000 clones; roughly 86% are singletons. The source of this sequence is a man aged 80 or over with active or convalescent COVID-19. The material sequenced was peripheral blood. V and J are TRBV7-3 and TRBJ1-2; 10 nucleotides match TRBD1. CDR3 protein: CASSPGQGYYGYTF. The CDR3, as DNA: TGTGCCAGCAGCCCGGGACAGGGGTACTATGGCTACACCTTC.